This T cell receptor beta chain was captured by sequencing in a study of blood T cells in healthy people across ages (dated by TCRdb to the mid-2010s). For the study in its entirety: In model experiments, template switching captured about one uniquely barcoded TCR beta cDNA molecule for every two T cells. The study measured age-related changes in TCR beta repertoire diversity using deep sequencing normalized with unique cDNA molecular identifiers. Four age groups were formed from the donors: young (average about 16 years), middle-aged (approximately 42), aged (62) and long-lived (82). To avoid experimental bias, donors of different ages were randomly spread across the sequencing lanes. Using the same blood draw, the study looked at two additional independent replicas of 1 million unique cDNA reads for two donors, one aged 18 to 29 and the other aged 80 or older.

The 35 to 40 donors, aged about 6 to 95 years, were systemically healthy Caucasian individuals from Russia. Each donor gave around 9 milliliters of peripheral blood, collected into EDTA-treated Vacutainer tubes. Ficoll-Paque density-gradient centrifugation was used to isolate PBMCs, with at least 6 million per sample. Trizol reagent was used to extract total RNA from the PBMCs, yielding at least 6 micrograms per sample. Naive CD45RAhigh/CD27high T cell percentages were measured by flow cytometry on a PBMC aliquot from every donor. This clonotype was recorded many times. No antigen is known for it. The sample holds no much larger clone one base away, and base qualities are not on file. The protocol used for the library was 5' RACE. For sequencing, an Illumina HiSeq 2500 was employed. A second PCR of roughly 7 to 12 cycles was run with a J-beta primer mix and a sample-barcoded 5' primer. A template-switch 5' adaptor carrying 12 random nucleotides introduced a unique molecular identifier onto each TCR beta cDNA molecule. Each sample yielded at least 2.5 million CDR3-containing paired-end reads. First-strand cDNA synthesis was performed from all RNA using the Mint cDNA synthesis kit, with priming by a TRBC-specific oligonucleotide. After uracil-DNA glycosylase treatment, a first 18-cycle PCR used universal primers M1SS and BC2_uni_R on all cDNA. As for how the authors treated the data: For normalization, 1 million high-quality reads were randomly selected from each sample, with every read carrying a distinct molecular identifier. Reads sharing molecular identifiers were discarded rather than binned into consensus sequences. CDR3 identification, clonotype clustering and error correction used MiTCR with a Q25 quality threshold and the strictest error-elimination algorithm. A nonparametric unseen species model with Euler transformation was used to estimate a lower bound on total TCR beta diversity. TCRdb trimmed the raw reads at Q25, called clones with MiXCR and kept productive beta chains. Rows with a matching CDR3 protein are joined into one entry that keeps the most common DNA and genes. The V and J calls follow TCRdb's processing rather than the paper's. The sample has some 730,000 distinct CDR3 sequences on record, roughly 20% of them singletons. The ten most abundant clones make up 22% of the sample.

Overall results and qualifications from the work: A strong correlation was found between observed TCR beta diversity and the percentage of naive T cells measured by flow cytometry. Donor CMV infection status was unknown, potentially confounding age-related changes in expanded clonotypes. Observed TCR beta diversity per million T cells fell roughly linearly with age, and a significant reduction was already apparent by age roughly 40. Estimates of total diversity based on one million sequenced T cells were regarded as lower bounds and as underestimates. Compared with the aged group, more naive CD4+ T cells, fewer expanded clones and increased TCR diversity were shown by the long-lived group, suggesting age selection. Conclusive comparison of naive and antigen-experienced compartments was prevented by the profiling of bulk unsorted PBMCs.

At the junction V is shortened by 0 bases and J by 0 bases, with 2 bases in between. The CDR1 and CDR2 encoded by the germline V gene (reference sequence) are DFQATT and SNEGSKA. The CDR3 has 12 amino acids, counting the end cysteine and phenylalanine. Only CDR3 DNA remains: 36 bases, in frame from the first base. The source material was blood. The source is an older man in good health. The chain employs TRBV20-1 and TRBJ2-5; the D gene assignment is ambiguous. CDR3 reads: CSARENQETQYF. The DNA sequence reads TGCAGTGCTAGAGAGAACCAAGAGACCCAGTACTTC.